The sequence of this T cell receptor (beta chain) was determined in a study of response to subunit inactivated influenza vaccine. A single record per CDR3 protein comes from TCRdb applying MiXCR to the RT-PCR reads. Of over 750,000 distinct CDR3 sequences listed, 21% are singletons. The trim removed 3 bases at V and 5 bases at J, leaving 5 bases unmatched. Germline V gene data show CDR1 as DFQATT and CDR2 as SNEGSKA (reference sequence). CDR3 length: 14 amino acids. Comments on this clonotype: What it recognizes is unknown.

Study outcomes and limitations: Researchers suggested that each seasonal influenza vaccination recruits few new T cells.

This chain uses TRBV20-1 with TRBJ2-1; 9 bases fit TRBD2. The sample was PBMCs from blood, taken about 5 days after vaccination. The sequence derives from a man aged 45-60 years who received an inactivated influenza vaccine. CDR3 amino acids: CSASGLAGNNEQFF. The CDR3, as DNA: TGCAGTGCTAGCGGCCTAGCGGGGAACAATGAGCAGTTCTTC.